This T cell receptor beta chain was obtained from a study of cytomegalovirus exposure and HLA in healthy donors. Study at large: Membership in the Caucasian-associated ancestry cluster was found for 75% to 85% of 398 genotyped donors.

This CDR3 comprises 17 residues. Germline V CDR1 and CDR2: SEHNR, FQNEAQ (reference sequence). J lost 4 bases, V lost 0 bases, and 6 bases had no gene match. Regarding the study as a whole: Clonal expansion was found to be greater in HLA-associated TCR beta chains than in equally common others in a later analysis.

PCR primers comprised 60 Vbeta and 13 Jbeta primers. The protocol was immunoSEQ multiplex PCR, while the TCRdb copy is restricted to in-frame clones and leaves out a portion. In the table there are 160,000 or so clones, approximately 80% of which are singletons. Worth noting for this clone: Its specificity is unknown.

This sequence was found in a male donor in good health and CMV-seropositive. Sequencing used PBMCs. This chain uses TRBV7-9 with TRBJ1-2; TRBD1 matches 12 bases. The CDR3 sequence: CASSLAGQGARLYGYTF. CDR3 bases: TGTGCCAGCAGCTTAGCGGGACAGGGGGCCCGCCTCTATGGCTACACCTTC.